This TCR beta chain originates from a study of cytomegalovirus exposure and HLA in healthy donors. The V and J ends lost 6 bases and 5 bases respectively, with 16 bases between them. The CDR3 extends over 14 amino acids. The germline V gene encodes CDR1 SNHLY and CDR2 FYNNEI. Researchers ran the PCR with 60 Vbeta and 13 Jbeta primers. Sequencing used immunoSEQ multiplex PCR; TCRdb keeps in-frame clones, though not all of them. Here the sample spans 150,000 or so clones, about 75% being singletons. The gene calls are TRBV2 and TRBJ2-5; tentatively, D is TRBD1 (5 bases). This TCR came from a man in his fifties in good health and CMV-seropositive. The sequencing input was PBMCs. The CDR3 sequence is CASSIARVSETQYF. The CDR3, as DNA: TGTGCCAGCAGCATAGCCAGGGTTTCCGAGACCCAGTACTTC.